The next 8 T cell receptor beta chains were all read from a single sample in a study of identical twins. Each CDR3 protein gets one entry after TCRdb re-called the 5' RACE reads with MiXCR. The sample has approximately 1.8 million distinct CDR3 sequences; less than 40% are singletons. Input material: cord blood. The receptors were gathered from a newborn girl in good health.

This chain links TRBV13 with TRBJ2-5; D is perhaps TRBD1 (6 bases). V lost 6 bases and J lost 4, with 12 bases in between. Germline values: CDR1 PRHDT, CDR2 FYEKMQ (reference sequence). This CDR3 comprises 13 residues. The chain's CDR3 is CASRVQGRETQYF. The CDR3 nucleotides read TGTGCCAGCAGGGTACAGGGAAGAGAGACCCAGTACTTC.

This rearrangement joins TRBV20-1 to TRBJ2-7; 12 bases are shared with TRBD2. Unmatched junction bases numbered 10, after V lost 6 bases and J lost 7 bases. CDR3 length equals 14 residues. Germline CDR1 is DFQATT and CDR2 is SNEGSKA (reference sequence). In DNA form, the CDR3 reads TGCAGTGCCCGGACTAGCGGGGTTTACAATGAGCAGTACTTC. It encodes CSARTSGVYNEQYF.

This clonotype was counted between two and nine times. This chain connects TRBV27 to TRBJ2-7, with D uncertain. The germline V and J ends were trimmed by 3 bases and 2 bases, with 14 bases remaining between them. There are 15 residues in the CDR3. CDR1 is MNHEY and CDR2 is SMNVEV in the germline V gene (reference sequence). The CDR3 sequence is CASSLGFIYTYEQYF. DNA of the CDR3: TGTGCCAGCAGTTTGGGCTTCATTTACACCTACGAGCAGTACTTC.

The gene calls are TRBV10-3 and TRBJ1-1; 12 nucleotides line up with TRBD1. V was pared by 2 bases and J by 6 bases, with 19 bases of the junction left unmatched. The CDR3 contains 20 residues. The V gene's germline CDR1 is ENHRY and CDR2 SYGVKD. The CDR3 DNA is TGTGCCATCAGTGAGCTTGGGACAGGGGGCGAGCGTATGGTGGACGCTGAAGCTTTCTTT. This gives the protein CAISELGTGGERMVDAEAFF.

The V and J genes are TRBV3-1 and TRBJ2-2; D not certain. The CDR3 runs 15 residues. Germline CDR1 and CDR2: LGHDT and YNNKEL (reference sequence). V was pared by 4 bases and J by 1 base, with 10 bases between. CDR3 coding DNA: TGTGCCAGCAGCCCCCGACGGTTGAACACCGGGGAGCTGTTTTTT. Translation: CASSPRRLNTGELFF.

Details on this clonotype: One junction end does not reproduce the germline sequence, and a read error may be involved. CDR3 region: CASSPHGSYKQYF. In DNA, the CDR3 is TGTGCCAGCAGTCCCCACGGCTCCTACAAGCAGTACTTC. V usage is TRBV27 and J usage is TRBJ2-7; D is unresolved. The CDR3 is 13 residues long. CDR1 is MNHEY and CDR2 is SMNVEV in the germline V gene (reference sequence).

V usage is TRBV20-1 and J usage is TRBJ1-2, with D possibly being TRBD1 (5 bases). Germline-derived CDR1 and CDR2 are DFQATT and SNEGSKA (reference sequence). The CDR3 contains 10 residues. V was cut by 7 bases and J by 8 bases, with 11 bases left in between. Written as DNA, the CDR3 is TGCAGTGGGGGGGATCTGGGCTACACCTTC. Translated: CSGGDLGYTF.

The rearrangement joins TRBV10-3 to TRBJ1-1; D unresolved. Per germline, CDR1 ENHRY and CDR2 SYGVKD. Trimming removed 6 bases at V and 0 bases at J, with 14 bases between. This CDR3 spans 15 amino acids. In DNA, the CDR3 is TGTGCCATCAGGGACGCGGGCGGAATGAACACTGAAGCTTTCTTT. Encoded protein: CAIRDAGGMNTEAFF.